The 6 T cell receptor beta chains below come from one sample, sequenced in a study of OX40 agonist ivuxolimab in advanced cancers. Here immunoSEQ multiplex PCR was the method, and the copy in TCRdb shows in-frame clones only, minus some. Found here are about 67,000 clones, roughly 92% of them singletons; the top ten hold around 2.2%. The sample was CD4+ or CD8+ T cells sorted from blood, taken in a trial of the OX40 agonist ivuxolimab. The receptors stem from an adult with an advanced solid tumor such as melanoma, head and neck, liver or kidney cancer.

This chain connects TRBV5-8 to TRBJ1-1; 7 bases line up with TRBD1. Trimming removed 4 bases from V and 10 bases from J; junction bases left unmatched: 7. The CDR3 is 12 amino acids. Germline V gene lookup returns CDR1 SGHTS and CDR2 YDEGEE. The CDR3 region is CASSLLTGIAFF. In DNA form, the CDR3 reads TGTGCCAGCAGCCTGTTGACAGGGATAGCTTTCTTT.

This sequence joins TRBV7-2 and TRBJ2-1; D is perhaps TRBD2 (5 bases). V was shortened by 2 bases and J by 1 base, with 12 bases between the two germline ends. Germline values: CDR1 SGHTA, CDR2 FQGNSA. CDR3 size: 16 residues. CDR3 amino acids: CASSLFAGLSYNEQFF. CDR3 nucleotides: TGTGCCAGCAGCTTATTCGCGGGCCTTTCCTACAATGAGCAGTTCTTC. Based on the CDR3 plus reference TRBV7-2 and TRBJ2-1, the full variable domain is GAGVSQSPSNKVTEKGKDVELRCDPISGHTALYWYRQSLGQGLEFLIYFQGNSAPDKSGLPSDRFSAERTGGSVSTLTIQRTQQEDSAVYLCASSLFAGLSYNEQFFGPGTRLTVL.

The V gene is TRBV7-2, the J gene TRBJ1-4, with 11 bases identical to TRBD1. CDR3 length: 16 amino acids. V dropped 2 bases and J dropped 7; count of bases not matched to a gene: 6. Germline values: CDR1 SGHTA, CDR2 FQGNSA. In DNA form, the CDR3 reads TGTGCCAGCAGCTTACAAGTCGGGACAGGGGGTGAAAAACTGTTTTTT. This translates into CASSLQVGTGGEKLFF.

The V gene is TRBV11-1, the J gene TRBJ2-3; 8 nucleotides align to TRBD1. The CDR3 consists of 18 residues. The V gene's germline CDR1 is SGHAT and CDR2 FQDESV (reference sequence). After removal of 2 bases from V and 1 base from J, the junction contained 11 bases not matched to a gene. CDR3 residues: CASSLIARTGFGTDTQYF. The CDR3 nucleotides are TGTGCCAGCAGCTTAATAGCACGGACAGGGTTTGGCACAGATACGCAGTATTTT.

The rearrangement links TRBV28 to TRBJ1-2, with a possible D match to TRBD1 (5 bases). The germline V and J ends were trimmed by 7 bases and 3 bases, with 15 bases remaining between them. The CDR3 runs 14 residues. The germline V gene has CDR1 MDHEN and CDR2 SYDVKM. CDR3 amino acids: CASTALIQDYGYTF. CDR3 bases: TGTGCCAGCACCGCTTTGATACAGGACTATGGCTACACCTTC.

The V and J genes are TRBV5-8 and TRBJ2-5; 8 bases match TRBD2. This CDR3 has 15 amino acids. The J segment lost 5 bases and the V segment lost 2 bases, leaving 8 bases of the junction unmatched. The germline gives CDR1 SGHTS, CDR2 YDEGEE. DNA of the CDR3: TGTGCCAGCAGCTTAGGACTAGCAATGACCGAGACCCAGTACTTC. This gives the protein CASSLGLAMTETQYF.